The rows below give T cell receptor beta chains drawn from one sample of a study of OX40 agonist ivuxolimab in advanced cancers. TCRdb's copy holds only in-frame clones and misses some; the assay was immunoSEQ multiplex PCR. Counted here are tens of thousands of clones, approximately 79% occurring once; the ten biggest clones make up 3.5% to 4.5%. The material was CD4+ or CD8+ T cells sorted from blood, obtained in a trial of the OX40 agonist ivuxolimab. The receptor set was obtained from an adult with an advanced solid tumor such as melanoma, head and neck, liver or kidney cancer. CDR3s include the opening cysteine and the closing phenylalanine or tryptophan. D genes are given only for firm matches. Clone size is not always given. Where it is, it says once, few, many or a class for expanded clones.

J | V | size | D | DNA | CDR3
TRBJ2-3 | TRBV6-5 | NA | NA | TGTGCCAGCAGTTTTTCCCCCTTCACAGATACGCAGTATTTT | CASSFSPFTDTQYF
TRBJ1-4 | TRBV10-1 | NA | TRBD1 | TGCGCCAGCATGCCGAGCCCGGGGCAGGGGGCCGAGGAAAAACTGTTTTTT | CASMPSPGQGAEEKLFF
TRBJ2-7 | TRBV20-1 | NA | NA | TGCAGTGCTAGAGACTTCCGCGAGCAGTACTTC | CSARDFREQYF
TRBJ1-2 | TRBV4-1 | few | NA | TGCGCCAGCAGCCCAACACAGGAGAACTATGGCTACACCTTC | CASSPTQENYGYTF
TRBJ1-2 | TRBV4-1 | NA | TRBD1 | TGCGCCAGCAGCCAACAAACAGGGGAACCTAACTATGGCTACACCTTC | CASSQQTGEPNYGYTF
TRBJ1-3 | TRBV13 | NA | NA | TGTGCCAGCAGCTCGGGCCTCCCAGGGGTTTCTGGAAACACCATATATTTT | CASSSGLPGVSGNTIYF
TRBJ1-1 | TRBV28 | NA | NA | TGTGCCAGCAGGGACTCGACGGCAGTTAATGAAGCTTTCTTT | CASRDSTAVNEAFF
TRBJ2-7 | TRBV6-5 | NA | NA | TGTGCCAGCACCCCAGGGAGCTCCTACGAGCAGTACTTC | CASTPGSSYEQYF
TRBJ1-1 | TRBV6-5 | few | NA | TGTGCCAGCAGCCGGACAGAGAACACTGAAGCTTTCTTT | CASSRTENTEAFF
TRBJ1-2 | TRBV6-5 | once | NA | TGTGCCAGCAGTTGGGACAACTATGGCTACACCTTC | CASSWDNYGYTF
TRBJ1-6 | TRBV27 | NA | TRBD1 | TGTGCCAGCAGTTTCCGGGACAGGGATAATTCACCCCTCCACTTT | CASSFRDRDNSPLHF
TRBJ1-2 | TRBV5-5 | NA | NA | TGTGCCAGCAACCCGGAGGGCTATGGCTACACCTTC | CASNPEGYGYTF
TRBJ2-3 | TRBV5-1 | NA | TRBD1 | TGCGCCAGCAGCGTACAGGGGGCGACTAGCACAGATACGCAGTATTTT | CASSVQGATSTDTQYF
TRBJ1-5 | TRBV4-3 | NA | NA | TGCGCCAGCAGCCAAGATTTGAAGGCCAGGTGGGGATATCAGCCCCAGCATTTT | CASSQDLKARWGYQPQHF
TRBJ2-7 | TRBV7-2 | NA | NA | TGTGCCAGCAGCTTAGCCGCTAGCGCTAACTACGAGCAGTACTTC | CASSLAASANYEQYF
TRBJ2-1 | TRBV29-1 | NA | NA | TGCAGCGTTGAAGACCCCCGAGGATCCTACAATGAGCAGTTCTTC | CSVEDPRGSYNEQFF
TRBJ2-2 | TRBV18 | NA | NA | TGTGCCAGCTCACCAGGGGAGGCCGGGGAGCTGTTTTTT | CASSPGEAGELFF
TRBJ2-7 | TRBV28 | NA | TRBD2 | TGTGCCAGCAGTAGGGCTAGCGGGTTCTACGAGCAGTACTTC | CASSRASGFYEQYF
TRBJ2-1 | TRBV6-5 | NA | TRBD2 | TGTGCCACTCTTTTAAGCGGGAACTCCTACAATGAGCAGTTCTTC | CATLLSGNSYNEQFF
TRBJ2-1 | TRBV7-3 | NA | NA | TGTGCCAGCGGGATGGCGGGCGCCTACAATGAGCAGTTCTTC | CASGMAGAYNEQFF
TRBJ1-2 | TRBV6-1 | once | TRBD1 | TGTGCCAGCAGTGAAGGGAGGGGGACAGGACTCTATGGCTACACCTTC | CASSEGRGTGLYGYTF
TRBJ1-5 | TRBV7-8 | NA | TRBD1 | TGTGCCAGCAGCTTATCAGGGGGCGTCAAGCCCCAGCATTTT | CASSLSGGVKPQHF
TRBJ2-1 | TRBV19 | few | NA | TGTGCCAGTACCCCGTCGAGATACCAGGGTGGTGAGCAGTTCTTC | CASTPSRYQGGEQFF
TRBJ1-2 | TRBV6-6 | few | NA | TGTGCCAGCAGTTACTCGAGGGGAGGCAATGGCTACACCTTC | CASSYSRGGNGYTF
TRBJ1-1 | TRBV29-1 | NA | NA | TGCAGCGTTGAAGACCCGGGGTCTGAAGCTTTCTTT | CSVEDPGSEAFF
TRBJ2-7 | TRBV28 | NA | NA | TGTGCCAGCAGTTCCCCCTGGGCAGGCCCCTACGAGCAGTACTTC | CASSSPWAGPYEQYF
TRBJ1-2 | TRBV28 | NA | NA | TGTGCCAGCAGTTTAGGAGGGGGAGAGGCCAACTATGGCTACACCTTC | CASSLGGGEANYGYTF
TRBJ1-2 | TRBV29-1 | NA | NA | TGCAGCGTTGAAGAGGGTGGCTACACCTTC | CSVEEGGYTF
TRBJ2-7 | TRBV27 | NA | NA | TGTGCCAGCAGTCTCCCCCAGGGCCACTACACGGAGCAGTACTTC | CASSLPQGHYTEQYF
TRBJ1-5 | TRBV18 | NA | NA | TGTGCCAGCTCACCACCGGGGGGGAGCAATCAGCCCCAGCATTTT | CASSPPGGSNQPQHF
TRBJ1-6 | TRBV7-2 | few | NA | TGTGCCAGCAGCGGTCGCGTTTCACCCCTCCACTTT | CASSGRVSPLHF
TRBJ1-1 | TRBV18 | NA | NA | TGTGCCAGCTCAGGGCAACAGGGAGACACTGAAGCTTTCTTT | CASSGQQGDTEAFF
TRBJ1-2 | TRBV5-6 | NA | NA | TGTGCCAGCAGCCTACAGGATATCGGCTACACCTTC | CASSLQDIGYTF
TRBJ2-5 | TRBV10-3 | NA | TRBD2 | TGTGCCATCAGTGACGGGGGGAAAGAGACCCAGTACTTC | CAISDGGKETQYF
TRBJ2-5 | TRBV20-1 | NA | NA | TGCAGTGTCCGGCGGGAGACCCAGTACTTC | CSVRRETQYF
TRBJ1-1 | TRBV7-9 | NA | NA | TGTGCCAGCAGCATAGCGTCGCAGAACACTGAAGCTTTCTTT | CASSIASQNTEAFF
TRBJ1-6 | TRBV5-1 | NA | NA | TGCGCCAGCAGCCCCGAATTACAGGGTTGGAATTCACCCCTCCACTTT | CASSPELQGWNSPLHF
TRBJ1-6 | TRBV7-3 | NA | TRBD1 | TGTGCCAGCAGCTCCAAAACCGGGACAGGGAATTCACCCCTCCACTTT | CASSSKTGTGNSPLHF
TRBJ2-1 | TRBV7-2 | NA | TRBD2 | TGTGCCAGCAGCCCAGGGACTAGCGGGAGATTAGAGCAGTTCTTC | CASSPGTSGRLEQFF
TRBJ2-3 | TRBV7-9 | NA | TRBD1 | TGTGCCAGCAGCTCCCCGGGACAGGGAAGGCCCACAGATACGCAGTATTTT | CASSSPGQGRPTDTQYF
TRBJ2-7 | TRBV7-2 | NA | NA | TGTGCCAGCAGCTTATCCGGAGGCTTTGGCGAGCAGTACTTC | CASSLSGGFGEQYF
TRBJ2-6 | TRBV5-1 | NA | NA | TGCGCCAGCAGCTCCCAGCTTGTCCATAATTCGGCCAACGTCCTGACTTTC | CASSSQLVHNSANVLTF
TRBJ2-3 | TRBV9 | few | NA | TGTGCCAGCAGCGTAACAGCGGGCACAGATACGCAGTATTTT | CASSVTAGTDTQYF
TRBJ1-5 | TRBV2 | NA | NA | TGTGCCAGCAGTGCCACAGGGAGCACTTATAGCAATCAGCCCCAGCATTTT | CASSATGSTYSNQPQHF
TRBJ1-2 | TRBV6-6 | NA | NA | TGTGCCAGCAGGTCCCGGCCCGAGGGAGTATATGGCTACACCTTC | CASRSRPEGVYGYTF
TRBJ1-6 | TRBV5-6 | NA | NA | TGTGCCAGCAGCTTGGGAGGCCGTAATTCACCCCTCCACTTT | CASSLGGRNSPLHF
TRBJ1-6 | TRBV6-1 | NA | NA | TGTGCCAGCGGCCGGCAGTCTTCACCCCTCCACTTT | CASGRQSSPLHF
TRBJ2-7 | TRBV5-1 | NA | NA | TGCGCCAGCAGCTTGGTTGTGGGAGGTGAGCAGTACTTC | CASSLVVGGEQYF
TRBJ1-4 | TRBV5-6 | NA | NA | TGTGCCAGCAGCTTGGTAGGACATAATGAAAAACTGTTTTTT | CASSLVGHNEKLFF
TRBJ2-5 | TRBV28 | NA | TRBD2 | TGTGCCAGCAGATTAGCGGGAGGAGGAGAGACCCAGTACTTC | CASRLAGGGETQYF
TRBJ1-2 | TRBV7-9 | NA | NA | TGTGCCAGCAGTGGGGAAGGTGGAAGGCGGCGAGGCTACACCTTC | CASSGEGGRRRGYTF
TRBJ1-2 | TRBV6-5 | NA | TRBD1 | TGTGCCAGCAAGGACCCGGGACAGGGGGCCGGTGGCTACACCTTC | CASKDPGQGAGGYTF
TRBJ1-5 | TRBV19 | NA | TRBD1 | TGTGCCAGTACCTGGGACAGGGTTTCCAATCAGCCCCAGCATTTT | CASTWDRVSNQPQHF
TRBJ2-2 | TRBV19 | few | TRBD2 | TGTGCCAGCACTCTAGCGGACACCGGGGAGCTGTTTTTT | CASTLADTGELFF
TRBJ1-1 | TRBV15 | NA | NA | TGTGCCACCAGCAGATTAAGACAGATGAACACTGAAGCTTTCTTT | CATSRLRQMNTEAFF
TRBJ1-2 | TRBV7-3 | NA | NA | TGTGCCAGCAGCAAAGGGGGGGTCTATGGCTACACCTTC | CASSKGGVYGYTF
TRBJ1-5 | TRBV11-2 | NA | NA | TGTGCCAGCAGCTTAGCCCCCGATGGTCAGCCCCAGCATTTT | CASSLAPDGQPQHF
TRBJ1-1 | TRBV28 | NA | NA | TGTGCCAGCAGAAATGGTTGGTTGGCGGCTTTCTTT | CASRNGWLAAFF
TRBJ1-2 | TRBV19 | NA | NA | TGTGCCAGTAGTAAGACCGCCATTGAGGGCTACACCTTC | CASSKTAIEGYTF